This TCR beta chain was recorded in a study of blood T cell repertoires in COVID-19. Unmatched junction bases numbered 14, after V lost 5 bases and J lost 5 bases. The germline V gene has CDR1 ENHRY and CDR2 SYGVKD. This CDR3 is built from 17 residues. Some clones are missing from TCRdb's copy, which holds only in-frame ones; the method was immunoSEQ multiplex PCR. The repertoire includes 150,000 to 200,000 clones, 75% to 90% of them detected once, and around 7.3% sits in the top ten. The chain uses TRBV10-3 and TRBJ2-7; 11 bases agree with TRBD2. The sequence was obtained from a woman between 65 and 79 years old with COVID-19, enrolled during active disease. The sample was peripheral blood. DNA of the CDR3: TGTGCCATCAGTCGAGGAGGTACTAGCGGGAGATCAGACGAGCAGTACTTC. This codes for CAISRGGTSGRSDEQYF.